This T cell receptor (beta chain) is from a study of blood T cell repertoires in COVID-19. Study summary: COVID-19 samples, acute and convalescent, were from the United States, Italy and Spain.

With 0 bases removed from V and 3 bases from J, the gap between germline ends came to 9 bases. The germline V gene encodes CDR1 SGHRS and CDR2 YFSETQ. The CDR3 has 14 amino acids. Profiled with immunoSEQ multiplex PCR; TCRdb holds only in-frame clones, not every one. The sample lists more than 200,000 clones; around 82% were seen once. Participant age was about 18 to 95 years, and participants resided in around 24 US areas. Self-reported history from a screening survey and questionnaire set each donor's cohort. This sequence was found in a man aged 25-45 years with acute COVID-19. V is TRBV5-1 and J is TRBJ2-5; D not certain. The sequenced material came from PBMCs or T cells enriched from blood (not recorded which). CDR3 nucleotide sequence: TGCGCCAGCAGCTTGGGGGCCCCCAAAGAGACCCAGTACTTC. Amino acid sequence: CASSLGAPKETQYF.